The rows below give T cell receptor beta chains drawn from one sample of a study of identical twins. TCRdb recomputed calls from the 5' RACE reads with MiXCR, one row per CDR3 protein. The repertoire consists of hundreds of thousands of distinct CDR3 sequences, with 5.5% to 6.5% occurring once and the leading ten covering 1.5% to 2%. The sample was naive T cells sorted from blood. These receptors all stem from a man aged 18 to 30 in good health. Each CDR3 is given with its conserved first and last residue. A D gene is named only where the DNA matches it firmly. Clone sizes are given selectively: once, few, many, or a class where the clone is expanded.

abundance	v_gene	j_gene	d_gene	CDR3nt	CDR3aa
many	TRBV29-1	TRBJ2-1	TRBD2	TGCAGCGAGACAACTAGCGGGAGTTCCTACAATGAGCAGTTCTTC	CSETTSGSSYNEQFF
few	TRBV5-1	TRBJ2-4	.	TGCGCCAGCAGCTTAGACGGGAAGGTCAAAAACATTCAGTACTTC	CASSLDGKVKNIQYF
many	TRBV6-1	TRBJ2-1	.	TGTGCCAGCACCACCGGGGAGGCTAGCGCCTACAATGAGCAGTTCTTC	CASTTGEASAYNEQFF
.	TRBV10-2	TRBJ1-2	.	TGCGCCAGCAGTGAAGTTGAGTATGGCTACACCTTC	CASSEVEYGYTF
many	TRBV12-3/TRBV12-4	TRBJ2-3	.	TGTGCCAGCAGGGGCGTAAACACAGATACGCAGTATTTT	CASRGVNTDTQYF
many	TRBV6-1	TRBJ2-3	.	TGTGCCAGCAGAAGGGACAGCACAGATACGCAGTATTTT	CASRRDSTDTQYF
many	TRBV20-1	TRBJ1-1	.	TGCAGTGCTAGAAGCATCGAAGCTTTCTTT	CSARSIEAFF
many	TRBV6-1	TRBJ1-4	TRBD1	TGTGCCAGCAGTCCCCCTACAGGGGGCGTGCGTGAAAAACTGTTTTTT	CASSPPTGGVREKLFF
.	TRBV28	TRBJ2-1	.	TGTGCCAGCAGTTCACTACTTTGGACAGATTCCCCACCCCATGGATCCTACAATGAGCAGTTCTTC	CASSSLLWTDSPPHGSYNEQFF
few	TRBV7-2	TRBJ2-7	.	TGTGCCAGCAGCTTAGGCCTAGCCGGAATGCCCTACGAGCAGTACTTC	CASSLGLAGMPYEQYF